Listed below are T cell receptor beta chains from one sample, sequenced in a study of blood T cell repertoires in COVID-19. Libraries were prepared by immunoSEQ multiplex PCR; TCRdb keeps only in-frame clonotypes and omits some of them. The sample has around 310,000 clones; under 90% are singletons. The sequenced sample was PBMCs or T cells enriched from blood (not recorded which). These receptors came from a woman between 25 and 40 years old who had recovered from COVID-19. Both conserved end residues are part of each CDR3. D genes are given only for firm matches. Expanded clones get a size class; other rows say once, few or many, or leave the size out.

J gene	V gene	clone size	D gene	CDR3 protein	CDR3 DNA
TRBJ1-2	TRBV9	-	TRBD1	CASSPRDRDNYGYTF	TGTGCCAGCAGCCCCCGGGACAGAGATAACTATGGCTACACCTTC
TRBJ2-7	TRBV6-5	-	-	CASSPTPLDHYEQYF	TGTGCCAGCAGTCCAACTCCGCTAGACCACTACGAGCAGTACTTC
TRBJ2-5	TRBV19	-	TRBD2	CASSMMRAGGPKETQYF	TGTGCCAGTAGTATGATGCGAGCGGGAGGACCAAAAGAGACCCAGTACTTC
TRBJ2-2	TRBV11-2	-	-	CASSYTSGVTGELFF	TGTGCCAGCAGCTACACCTCGGGGGTTACCGGGGAGCTGTTTTTT
TRBJ1-1	TRBV27	few	-	CASSLMGGQGTEAFF	TGTGCCAGCAGTTTAATGGGGGGGCAGGGCACTGAAGCTTTCTTT
TRBJ2-5	TRBV27	-	TRBD2	CASSWGSGETQYF	TGTGCCAGCTCATGGGGTAGCGGGGAGACCCAGTACTTC
TRBJ2-1	TRBV10-3	-	TRBD2	CAIMASGYNEQFF	TGTGCCATCATGGCTAGCGGATACAATGAGCAGTTCTTC
TRBJ2-3	TRBV5-1	once	TRBD2	CASGHGEGTDTQYF	TGCGCCAGCGGCCATGGGGAGGGTACAGATACGCAGTATTTT
TRBJ1-2	TRBV10-3	-	-	CAISESGTNYGYTF	TGTGCCATCAGTGAGTCCGGGACTAACTATGGCTACACCTTC
TRBJ1-3	TRBV5-1	-	-	CASSLTGYSGNTIYF	TGCGCCAGCAGCCTGACAGGATACTCTGGAAACACCATATATTTT
TRBJ2-7	TRBV4-2	-	TRBD2	CASSQDIPLAGVYEQYF	TGTGCCAGCAGCCAAGATATTCCACTAGCGGGAGTCTACGAGCAGTACTTC
TRBJ1-1	TRBV25-1	-	TRBD1	CASSDAQGALDTEAFF	TGTGCCAGCAGTGATGCCCAGGGGGCGCTGGACACTGAAGCTTTCTTT
TRBJ1-3	TRBV4-3	-	-	CASSRGQSSGNTIYF	TGCGCCAGCAGCCGAGGACAGAGCTCTGGAAACACCATATATTTT
TRBJ1-2	TRBV30	-	TRBD1	CAWSVNLPGTGINGYTF	TGTGCCTGGAGTGTAAACCTACCCGGGACAGGGATCAATGGCTACACCTTC
TRBJ2-3	TRBV28	few	-	CASSSQGSTDTQYF	TGTGCCAGCAGTTCACAGGGAAGCACAGATACGCAGTATTTT
TRBJ1-4	TRBV30	-	-	CAWRRDNEKLFF	TGTGCCTGGCGCCGGGATAATGAAAAACTGTTTTTT
TRBJ1-4	TRBV4-1	-	-	CASSQDQADRRVATNEKLFF	TGCGCCAGCAGCCAAGATCAGGCCGACCGACGTGTGGCAACTAATGAAAAACTGTTTTTT
TRBJ2-4	TRBV9	-	-	CASSAAPGGQAKNIQYF	TGTGCCAGCAGCGCGGCCCCGGGCGGACAAGCCAAAAACATTCAGTACTTC
TRBJ2-2	TRBV5-4	-	-	CASSTVPQGNGVTGELFF	TGTGCCAGCAGCACAGTTCCACAGGGTAATGGCGTCACCGGGGAGCTGTTTTTT
TRBJ1-1	TRBV6-1	few	-	CASSEAAENTEAFF	TGTGCCAGCAGTGAAGCGGCAGAGAACACTGAAGCTTTCTTT